This T cell receptor (beta chain) was recovered during a study of T cell responses to AZD1222 COVID-19 vaccine. Sequencing was performed with immunoSEQ multiplex PCR; in TCRdb, only in-frame clones are kept and a portion is missing. This sample has 90,000 to 130,000 clones, with about 80% found just once. The length of the CDR3 is 16 residues. Per germline, CDR1 MNHEY and CDR2 SVGEGT. V dropped 6 bases and J dropped 2; count of bases not matched to a gene: 7. V and J are TRBV6-2 or TRBV6-3 and TRBJ2-3; TRBD2 matches at 11 bases. The receptor's source is an adult in good health. Specimen: peripheral blood, collected on day 0 of AZD1222 vaccination. CDR3 sequence: CASSPGSGRVTDTQYF. The CDR3 nucleotides read TGTGCCAGCAGCCCAGGTAGCGGGAGGGTCACAGATACGCAGTATTTT.